The clone carrying this T cell receptor beta chain appeared a single time. CDR3 length: 14 residues. The germline CDR1 and CDR2 sequences are SEHNR and FQNEAQ (reference sequence). V was clipped by 6 bases and J by 2 bases; unmatched bases: 3. Data came from immunoSEQ multiplex PCR; TCRdb stores just in-frame clones and leaves some out. The repertoire includes about 190,000 clones, around 86% of them detected once, and 5% to 7% sits in the top ten. The source of the sample is a study of blood T cell repertoires in COVID-19. The V gene is TRBV7-9, the J gene TRBJ1-5; the match to TRBD1 covers 8 bases. Sequencing was carried out using PBMCs or T cells enriched from blood (not recorded which). The sequence was collected from a man aged 35-49 years with acute COVID-19. Here the CDR3 DNA reads TGTGCCAGCAGAAAGGGACAGGGCAATCAGCCCCAGCATTTT. It specifies CASRKGQGNQPQHF.